The 17 T cell receptor beta chains below come from one sample, sequenced in a study of CD8 T cells in cerebrospinal fluid in Alzheimer's disease (TCRdb year 2020). Libraries were built with 10x single-cell sequencing. Sequencing used a NextSeq 550. Reprocessed by TCRdb, the reads give a single entry per CDR3 protein sequence, without DNA. The sample's table covers around 1,800 distinct CDR3 sequences. The top ten constitute approximately 8.8% of the sample. Sequencing was carried out using cerebrospinal fluid. These receptors came from a human donor with mild cognitive impairment.

The V gene is TRBV10-3, the J gene TRBJ2-3; TCRdb outputs TRBD1, but without DNA this stays unchecked. The CDR3 totals 14 residues. Germline V CDR1 and CDR2: ENHRY, SYGVKD. CDR3 amino acids: CAISDPRDSYTQYF.

This clonotype ranks as medium-sized (0.01 to 0.1%) in terms of frequency. This rearrangement joins TRBV15 to TRBJ1-5; TCRdb names TRBD1, which stays unverified in the absence of DNA. The CDR3 totals 15 residues. From germline, CDR1 is LNHNV and CDR2 YYDKDF (reference sequence). The CDR3 loop reads CATRGDRGPRQPQHF.

This chain joins TRBV29-1 and TRBJ1-1. Germline V gene sequence: CDR1 SQVTM, CDR2 ANQGSEA. CDR3 length: 11 amino acids. CDR3 in amino acids: CSAGHNTEAFF.

This clonotype is large by frequency. The rearrangement links TRBV28 to TRBJ1-1. Germline CDR1 reads MDHEN; CDR2 reads SYDVKM. This CDR3 comprises 16 residues. This CDR3 is CASSGHLGRANTEAFF.

The chain has TRBV30 and TRBJ1-5; the TCRdb D gene call, TRBD1, has no DNA to confirm it. Germline V lookup: CDR1 GTSNPN, CDR2 SVGIG (reference sequence). This CDR3 comprises 14 residues. The CDR3 is CAWSGDPGNQPQHF.

This sequence joins TRBV3-1 and TRBJ2-4; TCRdb gives TRBD1 as the D gene, but with no DNA this cannot be confirmed. The germline gives CDR1 LGHDT, CDR2 YNNKEL (reference sequence). This CDR3 spans 16 amino acids. Here the CDR3 reads CASSQVPQGAKNIQYF.

Frequency places this clonotype as medium-sized. This chain connects TRBV19 to TRBJ1-5; without DNA, the TCRdb call of TRBD1 cannot be checked. Germline CDR1 and CDR2: LNHDA and SQIVND (reference sequence). This CDR3 has 17 residues. Here the CDR3 reads CASSTQTGGSQRLPQHF.

This clonotype is medium-sized by frequency. V and J are TRBV7-9 and TRBJ2-1; the D gene TCRdb calls, TRBD2, cannot be checked with no DNA. Germline CDR1 reads SEHNR; CDR2 reads FQNEAQ (reference sequence). The CDR3 totals 15 residues. The CDR3 here is CASSSGLAGANEQFF.

The rearrangement links TRBV2 to TRBJ1-4. The CDR3 sequence is 14 residues long. Per the germline V gene, CDR1 is SNHLY and CDR2 is FYNNEI. The CDR3 is CASSDGRTNEKLFF.

The gene calls are TRBV20-1 and TRBJ1-1; lacking DNA, the TRBD1 call made by TCRdb goes unchecked. Germline CDR1 and CDR2: DFQATT and SNEGSKA (reference sequence). CDR3 length: 13 residues. CDR3 residues: CSARDIRGTEAFF.

Considering frequency, this clonotype is large. The rearrangement joins TRBV30 to TRBJ1-2. The CDR3 has 13 amino acids. In germline, CDR1 is GTSNPN, CDR2 SVGIG (reference sequence). The CDR3 loop is CAWSVTALYGYTF. The full variable domain, completed using reference TRBV30 and TRBJ1-2, is SQTIHQWPATLVQPVGSPLSLECTVEGTSNPNLYWYRQAAGRGLQLLFYSVGIGQISSEVPQNLSASRPQDRQFILSSKKLLLSDSGFYLCAWSVTALYGYTFGSGTRLTVV.

This clonotype is medium-sized by frequency. The chain carries TRBV6-1 and TRBJ1-5; TCRdb gives TRBD1 as the D gene, but with no DNA this cannot be confirmed. CDR1 and CDR2 (germline): MNHNS, SASEGT. CDR3 length: 15 amino acids. The CDR3 reads CASSDRTGHNQPQHF.

Its frequency marks this clonotype as large. J is TRBJ2-7 and V is TRBV28; TCRdb calls TRBD2, which cannot be checked without DNA. The CDR3 is made up of 14 amino acids. Germline CDR1 is MDHEN and CDR2 is SYDVKM. The CDR3 here is CASSAGGVSYEQYF.

This clonotype ranks as medium-sized in terms of frequency. The chain joins TRBV6-1 to TRBJ1-2. From germline, CDR1 is MNHNS and CDR2 SASEGT. This CDR3 is 12 amino acids long. The CDR3 protein is CATSRGVGGYTF.

This clonotype is identified as medium-sized (0.01 to 0.1%) from frequency. The chain has TRBV5-1 and TRBJ2-1; TCRdb's assignment of TRBD1 cannot be checked, as there is no DNA. The CDR3 is made up of 14 amino acids. Germline CDR1 SGHRS, CDR2 YFSETQ. The CDR3 is CASSLETGNNEQFF.

This chain links TRBV5-6 with TRBJ1-2; the D call from TCRdb, TRBD1, cannot be confirmed without DNA. From germline, CDR1 is SGHDT and CDR2 YYEEEE. This CDR3 has 13 amino acids. The CDR3: CASSPVRAGGYTF. Drawing the rest from reference TRBV5-6 and TRBJ1-2, the complete variable domain is DAGVTQSPTHLIKTRGQQVTLRCSPKSGHDTVSWYQQALGQGPQFIFQYYEEEERQRGNFPDRFSGHQFPNYSSELNVNALLLGDSALYLCASSPVRAGGYTFGSGTRLTVV.

Its frequency marks this clonotype as medium-sized. This rearrangement joins TRBV7-8 to TRBJ2-3. Germline assignment: CDR1 SGHVS and CDR2 FQNEAQ. The CDR3 runs 14 residues. The CDR3 reads CASSWTSGTDTQYF.